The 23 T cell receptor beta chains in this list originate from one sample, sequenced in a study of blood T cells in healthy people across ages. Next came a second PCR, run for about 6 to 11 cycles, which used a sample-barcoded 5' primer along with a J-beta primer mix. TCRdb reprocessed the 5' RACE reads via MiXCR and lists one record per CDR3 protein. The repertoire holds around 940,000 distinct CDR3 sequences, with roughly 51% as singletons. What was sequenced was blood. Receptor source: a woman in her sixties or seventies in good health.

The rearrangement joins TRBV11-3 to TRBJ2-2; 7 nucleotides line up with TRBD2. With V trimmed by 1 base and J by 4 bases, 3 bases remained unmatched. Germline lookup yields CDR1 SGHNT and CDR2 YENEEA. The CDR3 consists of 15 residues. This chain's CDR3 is CASSLGTRVTGELFF. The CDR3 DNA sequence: TGTGCCAGCAGCTTAGGGACTAGGGTCACCGGGGAGCTGTTTTTT.

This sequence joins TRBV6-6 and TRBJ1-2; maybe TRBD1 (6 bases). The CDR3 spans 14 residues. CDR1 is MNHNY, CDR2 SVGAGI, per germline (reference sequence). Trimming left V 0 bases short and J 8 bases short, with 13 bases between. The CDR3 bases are TGTGCCAGCAGTTACTCAAACAGGGTAGACGGCTACACCTTC. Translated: CASSYSNRVDGYTF.

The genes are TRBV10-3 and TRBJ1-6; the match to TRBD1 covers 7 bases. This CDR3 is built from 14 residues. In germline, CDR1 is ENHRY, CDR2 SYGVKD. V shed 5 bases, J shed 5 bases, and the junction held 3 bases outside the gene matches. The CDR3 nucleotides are TGTGCCATCAGTCATACAGGGGATAATTCACCCCTCCACTTT. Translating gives CAISHTGDNSPLHF.

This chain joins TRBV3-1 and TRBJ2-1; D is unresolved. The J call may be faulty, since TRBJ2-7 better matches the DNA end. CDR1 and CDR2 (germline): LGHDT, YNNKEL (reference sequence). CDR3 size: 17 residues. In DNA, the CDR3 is TGTGCCAGCAGCCAAGAGGGTCCGGCGGAAGCTTACAATGAGCAGTACTTC. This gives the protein CASSQEGPAEAYNEQYF.

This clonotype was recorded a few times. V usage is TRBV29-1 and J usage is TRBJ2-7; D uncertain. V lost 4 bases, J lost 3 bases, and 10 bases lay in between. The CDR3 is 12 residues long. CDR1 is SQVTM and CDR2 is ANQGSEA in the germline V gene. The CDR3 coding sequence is TGCAGCGTTGTTCCTTCGGTCTACGAGCAGTACTTC. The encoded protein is CSVVPSVYEQYF.

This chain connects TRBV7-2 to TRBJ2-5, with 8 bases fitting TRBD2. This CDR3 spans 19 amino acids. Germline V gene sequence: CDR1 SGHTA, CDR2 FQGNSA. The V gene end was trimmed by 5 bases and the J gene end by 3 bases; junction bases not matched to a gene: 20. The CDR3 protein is CASSPHPGRRSGNKETQYF. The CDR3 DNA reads TGTGCCAGCAGCCCACATCCCGGAAGGCGTAGCGGGAACAAAGAGACCCAGTACTTC.

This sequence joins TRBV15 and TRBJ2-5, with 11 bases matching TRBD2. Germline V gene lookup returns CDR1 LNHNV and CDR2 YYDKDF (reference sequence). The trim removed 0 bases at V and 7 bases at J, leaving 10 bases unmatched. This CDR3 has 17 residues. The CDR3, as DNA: TGTGCCACCAGCAGAGAAAGAATTAGCGGGAGGGCCGTGACCCAGTACTTC. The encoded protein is CATSRERISGRAVTQYF.

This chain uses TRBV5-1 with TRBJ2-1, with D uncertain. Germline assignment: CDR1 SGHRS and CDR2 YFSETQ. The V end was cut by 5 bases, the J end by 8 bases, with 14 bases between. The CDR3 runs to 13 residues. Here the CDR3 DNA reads TGCGCCAGCAGTTCGGACCAAGGGTATGAGCAGTTCTTC. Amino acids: CASSSDQGYEQFF. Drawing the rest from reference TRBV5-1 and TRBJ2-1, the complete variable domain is KAGVTQTPRYLIKTRGQQVTLSCSPISGHRSVSWYQQTPGQGLQFLFEYFSETQRNKGNFPGRFSGRQFSNSRSEMNVSTLELGDSALYLCASSSDQGYEQFFGPGTRLTVL.

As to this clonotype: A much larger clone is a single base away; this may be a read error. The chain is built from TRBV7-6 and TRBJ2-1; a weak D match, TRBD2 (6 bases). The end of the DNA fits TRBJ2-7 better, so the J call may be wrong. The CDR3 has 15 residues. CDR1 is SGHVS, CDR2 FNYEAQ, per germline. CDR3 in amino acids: CASSSRRGRDTEQYF. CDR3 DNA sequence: TGTGCCAGCAGCTCCCGTCGCGGGCGGGATACTGAGCAGTACTTC.

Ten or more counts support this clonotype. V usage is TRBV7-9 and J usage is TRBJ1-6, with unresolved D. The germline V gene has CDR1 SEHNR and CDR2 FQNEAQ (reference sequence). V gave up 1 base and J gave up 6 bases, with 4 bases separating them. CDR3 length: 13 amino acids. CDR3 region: CASSLEPNSPLHF. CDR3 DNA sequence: TGTGCCAGCAGCTTAGAGCCTAATTCACCCCTCCACTTT.

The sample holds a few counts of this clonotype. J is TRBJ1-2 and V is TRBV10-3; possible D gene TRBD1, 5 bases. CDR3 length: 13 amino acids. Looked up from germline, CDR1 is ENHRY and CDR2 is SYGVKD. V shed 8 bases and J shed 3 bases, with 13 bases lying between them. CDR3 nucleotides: TGTGCCATCGGGGCAGGGAGAGACTATGGCTACACCTTC. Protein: CAIGAGRDYGYTF.

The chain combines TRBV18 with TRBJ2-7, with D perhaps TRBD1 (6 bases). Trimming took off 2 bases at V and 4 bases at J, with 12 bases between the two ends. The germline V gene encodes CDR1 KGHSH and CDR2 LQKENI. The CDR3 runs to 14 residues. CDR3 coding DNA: TGTGCCAGCTCACCAAATACAGGGAAATACGAGCAGTACTTC. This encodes CASSPNTGKYEQYF.

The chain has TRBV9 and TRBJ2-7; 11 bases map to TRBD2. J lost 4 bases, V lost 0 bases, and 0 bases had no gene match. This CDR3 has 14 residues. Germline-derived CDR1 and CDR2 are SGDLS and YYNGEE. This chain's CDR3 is CASSVASGRYEQYF. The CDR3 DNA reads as TGTGCCAGCAGCGTAGCTAGCGGGAGGTACGAGCAGTACTTC.

CDR3 DNA sequence: TGTGCCAGCAGCTTAACCGGTAACAGGGACAGCCGGGATACGCAGTATTTT. As protein: CASSLTGNRDSRDTQYF. The rearrangement joins TRBV13 to TRBJ2-3, with 7 nucleotides matching TRBD1. V shed 2 bases, J shed 6 bases, and the junction held 14 bases outside the gene matches. Germline CDR1 PRHDT, CDR2 FYEKMQ (reference sequence). This CDR3 comprises 17 residues. The whole variable domain, filled in from reference TRBV13 and TRBJ2-3, reads AAGVIQSPRHLIKEKRETATLKCYPIPRHDTVYWYQQGPGQDPQFLISFYEKMQSDKGSIPDRFSAQQFSDYHSELNMSSLELGDSALYFCASSLTGNRDSRDTQYFGPGTRLTVL.

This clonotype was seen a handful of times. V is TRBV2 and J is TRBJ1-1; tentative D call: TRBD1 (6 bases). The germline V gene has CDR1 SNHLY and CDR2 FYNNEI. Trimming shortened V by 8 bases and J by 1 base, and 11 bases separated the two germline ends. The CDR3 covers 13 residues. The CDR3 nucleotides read TGTGCCAGCGGCGGACAGCGGAACACTGAAGCTTTCTTT. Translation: CASGGQRNTEAFF.

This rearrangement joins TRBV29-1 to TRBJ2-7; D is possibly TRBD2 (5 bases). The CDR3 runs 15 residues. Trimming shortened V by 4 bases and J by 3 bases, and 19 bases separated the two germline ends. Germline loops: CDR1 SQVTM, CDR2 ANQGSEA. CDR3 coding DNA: TGCAGCGTTGTAGGGCGACAACTTCGGGGCTACGAGCAGTACTTC. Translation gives CSVVGRQLRGYEQYF.

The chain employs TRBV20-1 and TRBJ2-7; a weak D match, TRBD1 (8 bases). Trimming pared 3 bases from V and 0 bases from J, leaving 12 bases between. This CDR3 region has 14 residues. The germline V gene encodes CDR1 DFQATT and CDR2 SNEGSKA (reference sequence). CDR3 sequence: CSARGGTGSYEQYF. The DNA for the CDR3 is TGCAGTGCTAGGGGGGGGACAGGCTCCTACGAGCAGTACTTC.

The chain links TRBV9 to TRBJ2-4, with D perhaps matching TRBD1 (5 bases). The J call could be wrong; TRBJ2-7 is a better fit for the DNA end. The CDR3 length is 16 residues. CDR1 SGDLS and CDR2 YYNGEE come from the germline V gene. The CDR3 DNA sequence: TGTGCCAGCAGCGTATCCCGACAGTCTGGGGCCTCCGAGCAGTACTTC. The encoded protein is CASSVSRQSGASEQYF.

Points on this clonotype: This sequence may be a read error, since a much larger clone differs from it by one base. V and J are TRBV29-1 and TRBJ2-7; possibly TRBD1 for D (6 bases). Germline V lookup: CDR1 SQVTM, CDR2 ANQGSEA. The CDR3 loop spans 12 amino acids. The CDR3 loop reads CGVEGDSYEQYF. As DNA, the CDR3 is TGCGGCGTTGAGGGGGACTCCTACGAGCAGTACTTC.

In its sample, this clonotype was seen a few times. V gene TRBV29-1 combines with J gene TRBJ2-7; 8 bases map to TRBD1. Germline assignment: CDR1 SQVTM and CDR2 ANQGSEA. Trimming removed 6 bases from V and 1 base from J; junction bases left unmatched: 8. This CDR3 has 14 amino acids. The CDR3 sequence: CSVAAGGGSYEQYF. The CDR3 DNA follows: TGCAGCGTAGCCGCAGGGGGCGGGTCCTACGAGCAGTACTTC.

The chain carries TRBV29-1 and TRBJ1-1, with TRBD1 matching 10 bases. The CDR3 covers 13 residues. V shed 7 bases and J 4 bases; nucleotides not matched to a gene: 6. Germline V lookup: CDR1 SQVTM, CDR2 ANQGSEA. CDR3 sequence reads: CSGSGTGVTEAFF. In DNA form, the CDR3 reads TGCAGCGGCTCCGGGACAGGGGTCACTGAAGCTTTCTTT.

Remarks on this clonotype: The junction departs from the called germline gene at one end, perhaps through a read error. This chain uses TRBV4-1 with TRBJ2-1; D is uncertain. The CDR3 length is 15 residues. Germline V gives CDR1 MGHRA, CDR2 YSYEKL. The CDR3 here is CACSHYDAPGSEQFF. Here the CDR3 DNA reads TGCGCCTGCAGCCATTACGACGCCCCCGGCAGTGAGCAGTTCTTC.

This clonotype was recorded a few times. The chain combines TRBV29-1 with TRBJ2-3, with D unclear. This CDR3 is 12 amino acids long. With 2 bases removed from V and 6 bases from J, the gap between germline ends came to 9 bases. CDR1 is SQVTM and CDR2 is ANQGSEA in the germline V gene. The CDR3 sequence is CSVERLEDTQYF. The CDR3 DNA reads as TGCAGCGTTGAACGACTGGAGGATACGCAGTATTTT.